A selection of T cell receptor beta chains follows, all from one sample in a study of PD-1 blockade in classical Hodgkin lymphoma. Only in-frame clones appear in the TCRdb table, and some are missing; sequencing was by immunoSEQ multiplex PCR. This table has tens of thousands of clones, around 78% appearing once. Source: peripheral blood mononuclear cells (PBMCs), taken before the fourth cycle of nivolumab. Receptor source: a human donor with classical Hodgkin lymphoma. The CDR3 runs from the conserved cysteine through the conserved F or W. A D gene is named only where the DNA matches it firmly. Expanded clones get a size class; other rows say once, few or many, or leave the size out.

clone_size j_call d_call v_call cdr3_aa
NA TRBJ2-5 TRBD2 TRBV7-2 CASSSAGGPGETQYF
NA TRBJ2-3 TRBD2 TRBV4-2 CASSRVTSGGSDTQYF
NA TRBJ2-2 TRBD2 TRBV11-3 CASSSGLVTGELFF
once TRBJ2-5 NA TRBV5-1 CASSPPQGGGVQETQYF
NA TRBJ2-7 NA TRBV5-1 CASSFGSPESYEQYF
once TRBJ2-7 TRBD1 TRBV19 CASSAGTGTHEQYF
once TRBJ1-1 NA TRBV7-2 CASSPWGARNTEAFF
once TRBJ1-1 NA TRBV5-1 CASSLSQAVEAFF
NA TRBJ2-2 NA TRBV2 CAWGGRGNTGELFF
NA TRBJ2-2 TRBD2 TRBV7-9 CASILRGGNTGELFF
NA TRBJ2-7 TRBD2 TRBV5-1 CASSLSGGRYEQYF
NA TRBJ1-1 TRBD1 TRBV18 CASSPNPTGDSEAFF
NA TRBJ2-5 TRBD1 TRBV10-3 CAIMDRALETQYF
few TRBJ2-5 NA TRBV4-2 CASSQDTMETQYF